Included here is one T cell receptor beta chain sequence, with context. No antigen is known for it. No clone much larger than this one lies a single base away; base qualities are absent. The time point label for this specimen denotes: late sampling 161 to 241 days after vaccination in three convalescent patients. The treatment or condition tag for this specimen amounts to: roughly 11-day PBMC culture with coronavirus spike peptide pools or control peptides (ViraFEST assay). To expand antigen-specific T cells with peptide pools and then pick out the expanded clonotypes through TCR sequencing, the study relied on the ViraFEST assay. The positive SARS-CoV-2 PCR tests of the convalescent patients were dated from March to December 2020, before the Alpha, Beta and Delta variants emerged in the United States. Each well held under 2.5 million PBMCs cultured in IMDM containing roughly 5% human AB serum and approximately 9.4 IU/ml IL-2, with about 9.4 ug/ml peptide pools added. Half of the culture medium was replaced with fresh IL-2-containing medium on days 3 and 7. After 9 to 10 days of culture, CD4+ T cells were isolated by negative selection using the EasySep CD4+ T cell isolation kit. Ficoll-Paque Plus gradient centrifugation was used to isolate PBMCs from whole blood, and the isolated PBMCs were then either used fresh or cryopreserved at -140C. Each culture condition was generally run in triplicate wells.

These data belong to a study of vaccination and CD4 T cells after COVID-19 (dated by TCRdb to 2021 to 2024). A note on the overall study: Convalescent patients had a positive SARS-CoV-2 result on nasal swab PCR, and of these patients, about ten had mild disease and one had severe disease. Each participant got two doses of either the Pfizer-BioNTech BNT162b2 vaccine (n=8) or the Moderna mRNA-1273 vaccine (n=2). The spike-specific CD4+ TCR repertoire was compared before and after mRNA vaccination in approximately 9 COVID-19 convalescent patients and a handful of infection-naive healthy vaccine recipients. A few convalescent patients gave samples both early after vaccination (day 14) and late after vaccination (days 161 to 241). In the convalescent cohort there were six males and four females, among whom were two Hispanic individuals, seven Caucasians, two Asians and one multiracial person. Post-vaccine blood samples were obtained a median of about 77 days after the second vaccine dose, with a range of roughly 12 to 250 days. Post-COVID blood samples were collected from convalescent patients a median of around 100 days after diagnosis, with a range of about 35 to 170 days. In control cultures, a CEFX viral epitope pool was used as positive control, an HIV-1 Nef peptide pool was used as negative control, or no peptide was added. For stimulating the cultures, overlapping spike peptide pools were used, derived from SARS-CoV-2 as well as from the common cold coronaviruses HCoV-NL63, HCoV-OC43 and HCoV-229E.

Preparation of the library involved PCR. DNA from cultured CD4+ T cells was subjected to TCR sequencing with the Oncomine TCR Beta short-read assay at the Johns Hopkins FTIC core. Genomic DNA was extracted from the cultured CD4+ T cells with the QIAamp micro DNA kit. Oncomine TCR Beta libraries from cultured CD4+ T cells were pooled with unique dual indexes and sequenced on an Illumina iSeq 100. In the source study's methods: Non-productive sequences were removed, and CDR3s that did not start with C, did not end with F or W, or were shorter than 7 amino acids were discarded. Antigen-specific clonotypes were identified using the MANAFEST web application through comparison of peptide-stimulated wells with reference and other culture wells. An FDR below 0.05, an odds ratio above 5, and a productive frequency above 0.1% in at least two of three replicate wells were required for clones to be considered positive. Clonotypes that were significantly expanded in both SARS-CoV-2 spike wells and at least one common cold coronavirus spike condition were defined as cross-reactive. CDR3 homology was assessed with Levenshtein distances (stringdist) and unrooted phylogenetic trees (ape) in R version 3.6.1. TCRdb applied fastp at Q25 and MiXCR to the public reads, then kept only in-frame beta chains. Under each unique CDR3 protein, matching rows form one entry showing the most common genes and DNA. Clone size and V and J calls follow TCRdb, not the original study. This sample lists about 22,000 distinct CDR3 sequences; 46% were detected once. Of the sample, approximately 13% falls within the top ten clones.

CDR1 and CDR2 are read off the germline V gene (reference sequence) as DFQATT and SNEGSKA. The CDR3, from cysteine to phenylalanine, totals 17 residues. CDR3 DNA is the only sequence kept; it has 51 bases, read in frame from the first base. V is pared back by 0 bases and J by 6 bases, with 21 bases lying between the germline termini. General findings and caveats noted by the study authors: The number of convalescent patients in the study was relatively small, and the study did not examine early timepoints following natural infection. Of the vaccine-specific clones in convalescent patients, 304 of 307, or nearly all, reacted only to SARS-CoV-2 spike and did not cross-react with common cold coronaviruses. In convalescent patients, a median around 86% of post-vaccine SARS-CoV-2-reactive clones were detected only after vaccination, suggesting vaccine-specific priming. An increase in the median number of SARS-CoV-2-reactive clonotypes from more than 20 after infection to 38 after vaccination was observed, but the change was not found to be significant.

Recombination connected TRBV20-1 to TRBJ2-4; no confident D gene assignment can be made. This TCR derives from a human donor who had recovered from COVID-19. The sequencing here drew on CD4+ T cells from blood, cultured in vitro, taken about 7 months after SARS-CoV-2 vaccination. In nucleotide form, the sequence is TGCAGTGCTAGAGATCGCCGTCTAGGTATCTCCGGAAACATTCAGTACTTC. Its protein is CSARDRRLGISGNIQYF.